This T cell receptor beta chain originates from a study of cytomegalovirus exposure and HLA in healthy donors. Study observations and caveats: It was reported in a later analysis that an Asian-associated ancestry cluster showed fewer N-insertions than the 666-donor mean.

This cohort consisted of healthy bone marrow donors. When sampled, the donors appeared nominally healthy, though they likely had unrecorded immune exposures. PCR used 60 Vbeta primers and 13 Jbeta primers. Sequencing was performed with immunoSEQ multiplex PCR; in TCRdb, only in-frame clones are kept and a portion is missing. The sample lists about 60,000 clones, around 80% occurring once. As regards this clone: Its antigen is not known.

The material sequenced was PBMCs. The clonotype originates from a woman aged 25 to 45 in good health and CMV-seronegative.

The CDR3 here is CASSLTGGASTEAFF. CDR3 DNA: TGTGCCAGCAGCTTGACAGGGGGCGCGAGCACTGAAGCTTTCTTT. The chain carries TRBV11-1 and TRBJ1-1, with 10 bases matching TRBD1. This CDR3 comprises 15 residues. In germline, CDR1 is SGHAT, CDR2 FQDESV (reference sequence). Unmatched junction bases numbered 5, after V lost 3 bases and J lost 4 bases.